These 3 T cell receptor beta chains share one sample of origin, sequenced in a study of blood T cell repertoires in COVID-19. Libraries were prepared by immunoSEQ multiplex PCR; TCRdb keeps only in-frame clonotypes and omits some of them. The repertoire holds roughly 100,000 clones, with around 90% as singletons. What was sequenced was peripheral blood. The receptors originated from a man over 45 with active COVID-19.

This CDR3 is CAGGKTAYGYTF. The CDR3 coding sequence is TGTGCCGGGGGGAAGACAGCCTATGGCTACACCTTC. The chain recombines TRBV6-5 with TRBJ1-2; TRBD1 might be the D (5 bases). CDR1 and CDR2 from the germline V gene are MNHEY and SVGAGI. The CDR3 has 12 residues. Trimming took off 11 bases at V and 4 bases at J, with 14 bases between the two ends.

The chain recombines TRBV12-3 or TRBV12-4 with TRBJ1-6; maybe TRBD1 (6 bases). With 3 bases removed from V and 8 bases from J, the gap between germline ends came to 8 bases. The CDR3 is 13 amino acids. Here the CDR3 DNA reads TGTGCCAGCAGTTTCAGGGGTGATTCACCCCTCCACTTT. Amino acid sequence: CASSFRGDSPLHF.

In this sample, this clone turned up once. V usage is TRBV6-5 and J usage is TRBJ1-2; 7 positions agree with TRBD1. Germline V gene lookup returns CDR1 MNHEY and CDR2 SVGAGI. Trimming took 9 bases from V and 13 from J; bases not matched to a gene: 14. The CDR3 length is 12 residues. CDR3 nucleotide sequence: TGTGCCAGTTTAGGGGACAGCCTACTCTTCACCTTC. It translates to CASLGDSLLFTF.